The subject of this entry is one TCR beta chain. Its antigen is unknown. This specimen comes from a study of T cells after yellow fever vaccination. Study-wide points: Though weaker, the secondary response peaked faster, on day 5 versus 15. Relatively few clonotypes were ones that appeared in both CD4 and CD8 compartments.

Production of TCR cDNA was by 5'RACE template switching, which also added a universal primer site and UMIs. TCRdb ran MiXCR on the 5' RACE reads and lists one entry per CDR3 protein. The table records a few hundred thousand distinct CDR3 sequences, around 21% of them present only once. The germline gives CDR1 SGHRS, CDR2 YFSETQ. The J segment lost 2 bases and the V segment lost 3 bases, leaving 8 bases of the junction unmatched. This CDR3 region has 17 residues. The specimen comprised PBMCs, sampled 15 days after the yellow fever booster vaccination. The TCR originated in a man aged 25 to 40 who received the YFV17D yellow fever vaccine. The chain links TRBV5-1 to TRBJ2-3, with 11 bases that match TRBD2. This CDR3 reads CASSSTGTSGYTDTQYF. In DNA form, the CDR3 reads TGCGCCAGCAGCTCCACCGGGACTAGCGGCTACACAGATACGCAGTATTTT.